This T cell receptor (beta chain) derives from a study of blood T cell repertoires in COVID-19. The table came from immunoSEQ multiplex PCR; TCRdb's copy has only in-frame clones and leaves some out. The sample has 100,000 to 150,000 clones; about 90% are singletons. The germline V gene encodes CDR1 LNHDA and CDR2 SQIVND (reference sequence). The CDR3 length is 15 residues. The ends lost 1 base at V and 7 bases at J; junction bases unmatched: 3. Sequenced sample: peripheral blood. V is TRBV19 and J is TRBJ2-1; 11 nucleotides agree with TRBD2. The TCR comes from a woman aged 60 to 75 with acute or convalescent COVID-19. CDR3 residues: CASSIGSGRVNEQFF. CDR3 DNA: TGTGCCAGTAGTATAGGTAGCGGGAGGGTGAATGAGCAGTTCTTC.